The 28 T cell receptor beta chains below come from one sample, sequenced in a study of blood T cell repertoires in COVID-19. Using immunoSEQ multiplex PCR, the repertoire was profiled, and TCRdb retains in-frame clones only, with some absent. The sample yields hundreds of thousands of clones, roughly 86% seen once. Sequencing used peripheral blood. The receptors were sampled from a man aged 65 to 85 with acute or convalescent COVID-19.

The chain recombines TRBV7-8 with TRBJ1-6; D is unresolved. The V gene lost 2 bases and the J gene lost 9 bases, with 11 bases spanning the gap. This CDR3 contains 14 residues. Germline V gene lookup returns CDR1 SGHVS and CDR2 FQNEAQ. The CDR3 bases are TGTGCCAGCAGCTTATTAGACATATCTTCACCCCTCCACTTT. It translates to CASSLLDISSPLHF.

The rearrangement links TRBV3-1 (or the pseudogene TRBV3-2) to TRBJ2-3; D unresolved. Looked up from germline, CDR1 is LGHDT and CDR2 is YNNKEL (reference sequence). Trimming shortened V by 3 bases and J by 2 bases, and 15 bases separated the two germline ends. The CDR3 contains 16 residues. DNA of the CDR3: TGTGCCAGCAGCCATGAACGGCTAGGTTTCACAGATACGCAGTATTTT. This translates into CASSHERLGFTDTQYF.

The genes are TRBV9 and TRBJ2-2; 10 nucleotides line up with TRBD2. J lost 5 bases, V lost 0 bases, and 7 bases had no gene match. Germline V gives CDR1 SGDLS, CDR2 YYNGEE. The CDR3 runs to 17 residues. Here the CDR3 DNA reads TGTGCCAGCAGCGTAGGTCCCAGCGGGGGGGCAACCGGGGAGCTGTTTTTT. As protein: CASSVGPSGGATGELFF.

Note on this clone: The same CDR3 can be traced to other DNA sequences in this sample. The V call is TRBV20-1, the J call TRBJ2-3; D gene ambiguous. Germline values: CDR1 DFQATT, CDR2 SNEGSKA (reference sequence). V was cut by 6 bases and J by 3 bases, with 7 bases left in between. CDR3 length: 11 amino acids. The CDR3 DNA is TGCAGTGCCTCCCCTACAGATACGCAGTATTTT. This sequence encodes CSASPTDTQYF.

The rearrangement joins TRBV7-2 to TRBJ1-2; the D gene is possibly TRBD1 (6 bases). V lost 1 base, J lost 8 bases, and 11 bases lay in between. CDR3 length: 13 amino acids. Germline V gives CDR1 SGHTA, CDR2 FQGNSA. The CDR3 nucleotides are TGTGCCAGCAGCTTAGAGAGGGGGTCGGGCTACACCTTC. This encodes CASSLERGSGYTF.

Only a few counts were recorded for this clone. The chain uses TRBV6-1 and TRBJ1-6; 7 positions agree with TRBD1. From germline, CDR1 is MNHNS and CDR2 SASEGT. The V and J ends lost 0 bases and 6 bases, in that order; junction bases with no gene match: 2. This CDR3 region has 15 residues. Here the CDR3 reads CASSEAGQSNSPLHF. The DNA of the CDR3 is TGTGCCAGCAGTGAAGCGGGACAGTCTAATTCACCCCTCCACTTT.

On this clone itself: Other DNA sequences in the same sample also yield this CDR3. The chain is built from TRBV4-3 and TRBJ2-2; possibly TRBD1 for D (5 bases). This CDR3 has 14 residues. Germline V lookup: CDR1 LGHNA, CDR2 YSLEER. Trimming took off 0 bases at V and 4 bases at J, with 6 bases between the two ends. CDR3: CASSQERGTGELFF. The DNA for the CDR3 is TGCGCCAGCAGCCAAGAAAGGGGCACCGGGGAGCTGTTTTTT.

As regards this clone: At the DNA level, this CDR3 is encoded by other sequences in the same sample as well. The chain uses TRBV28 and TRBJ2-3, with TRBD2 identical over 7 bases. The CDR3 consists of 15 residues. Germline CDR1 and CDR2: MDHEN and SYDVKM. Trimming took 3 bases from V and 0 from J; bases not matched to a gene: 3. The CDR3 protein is CASSLSGTSTDTQYF. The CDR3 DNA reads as TGTGCCAGCAGTTTGAGCGGGACTAGCACAGATACGCAGTATTTT.

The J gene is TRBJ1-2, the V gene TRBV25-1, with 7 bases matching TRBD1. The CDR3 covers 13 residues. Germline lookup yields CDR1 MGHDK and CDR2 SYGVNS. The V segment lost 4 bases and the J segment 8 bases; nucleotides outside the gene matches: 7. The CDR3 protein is CASSGTTGNGYTF. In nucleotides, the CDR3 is TGTGCCAGCAGTGGCACGACAGGGAACGGCTACACCTTC.

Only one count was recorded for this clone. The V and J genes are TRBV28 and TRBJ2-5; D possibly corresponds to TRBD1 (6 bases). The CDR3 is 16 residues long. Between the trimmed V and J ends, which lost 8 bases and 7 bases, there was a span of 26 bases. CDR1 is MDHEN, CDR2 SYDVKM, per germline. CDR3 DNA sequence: TGTGCCAGCCACACAAGCCGCCTACAGGGCTCCGGGACCCAGTACTTC. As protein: CASHTSRLQGSGTQYF.

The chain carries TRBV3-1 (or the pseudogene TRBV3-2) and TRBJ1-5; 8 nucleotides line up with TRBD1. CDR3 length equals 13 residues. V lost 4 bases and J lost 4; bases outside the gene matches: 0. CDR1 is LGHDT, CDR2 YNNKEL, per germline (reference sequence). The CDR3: CASSRDRNQPQHF. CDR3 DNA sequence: TGTGCCAGCAGCCGGGACAGGAATCAGCCCCAGCATTTT.

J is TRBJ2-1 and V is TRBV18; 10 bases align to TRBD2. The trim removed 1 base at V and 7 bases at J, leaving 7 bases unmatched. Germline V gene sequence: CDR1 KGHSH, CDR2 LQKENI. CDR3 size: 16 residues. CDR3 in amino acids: CASSPRLAGVSNEQFF. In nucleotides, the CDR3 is TGTGCCAGCTCACCACGGCTAGCGGGAGTATCTAATGAGCAGTTCTTC.

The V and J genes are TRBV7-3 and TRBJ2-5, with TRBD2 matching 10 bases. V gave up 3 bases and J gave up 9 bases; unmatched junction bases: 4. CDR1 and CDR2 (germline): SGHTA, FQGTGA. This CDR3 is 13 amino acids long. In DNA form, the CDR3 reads TGTGCCAGCAGCTTTACTAGCGGGGAGGCCCAGTACTTC. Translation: CASSFTSGEAQYF.

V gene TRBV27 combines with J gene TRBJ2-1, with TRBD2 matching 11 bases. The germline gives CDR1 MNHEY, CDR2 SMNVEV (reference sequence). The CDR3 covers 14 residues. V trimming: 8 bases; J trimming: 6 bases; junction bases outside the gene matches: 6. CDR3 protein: CASVGLAGPNEQFF. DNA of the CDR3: TGTGCCAGCGTCGGACTAGCGGGCCCCAATGAGCAGTTCTTC.

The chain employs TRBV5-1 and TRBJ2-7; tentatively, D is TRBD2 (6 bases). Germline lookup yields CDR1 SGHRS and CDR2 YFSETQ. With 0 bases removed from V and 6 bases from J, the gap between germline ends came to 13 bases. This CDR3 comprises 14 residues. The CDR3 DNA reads TGCGCCAGCAGCTTGGGGGTCGGGGAGGTCGAGCAGTACTTC. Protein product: CASSLGVGEVEQYF.

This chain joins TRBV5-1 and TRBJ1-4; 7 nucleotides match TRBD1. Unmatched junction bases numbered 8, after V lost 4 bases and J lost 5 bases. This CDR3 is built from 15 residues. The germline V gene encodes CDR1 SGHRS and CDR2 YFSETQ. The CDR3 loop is CASSEQGLGNEKLFF. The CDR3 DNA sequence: TGCGCCAGCAGCGAACAGGGGCTTGGCAATGAAAAACTGTTTTTT.

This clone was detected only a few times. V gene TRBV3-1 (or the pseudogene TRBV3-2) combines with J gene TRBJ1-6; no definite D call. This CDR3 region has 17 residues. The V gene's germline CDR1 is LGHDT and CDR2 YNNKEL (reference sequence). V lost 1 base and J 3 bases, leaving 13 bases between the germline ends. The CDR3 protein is CASSQGAALYYNSPLHF. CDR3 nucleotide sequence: TGTGCCAGCAGCCAAGGGGCAGCACTTTACTATAATTCACCCCTCCACTTT.

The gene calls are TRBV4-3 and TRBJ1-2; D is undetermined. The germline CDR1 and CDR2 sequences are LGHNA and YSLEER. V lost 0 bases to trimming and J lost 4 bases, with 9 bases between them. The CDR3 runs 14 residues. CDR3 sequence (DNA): TGCGCCAGCAGCCAAGAGGTGGGCCTCTATGGCTACACCTTC. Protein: CASSQEVGLYGYTF.

The CDR3 nucleotides read TGTGCCAGTAGTACGGCGGTCTTCACCGGGGAGCTGTTTTTT. Its translation: CASSTAVFTGELFF. This chain uses TRBV19 with TRBJ2-2; D uncertain. CDR1 and CDR2 from the germline V gene are LNHDA and SQIVND (reference sequence). V shed 4 bases and J shed 4 bases, with 10 bases lying between them. The CDR3 has 14 amino acids.

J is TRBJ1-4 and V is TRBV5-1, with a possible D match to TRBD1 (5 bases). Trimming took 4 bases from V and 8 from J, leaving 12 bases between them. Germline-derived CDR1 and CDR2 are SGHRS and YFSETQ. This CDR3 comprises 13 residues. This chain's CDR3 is CASSRGSSEKLFF. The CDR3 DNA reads TGCGCCAGCAGCAGGGGTAGTAGCGAAAAACTGTTTTTT. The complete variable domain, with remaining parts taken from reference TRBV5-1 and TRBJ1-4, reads KAGVTQTPRYLIKTRGQQVTLSCSPISGHRSVSWYQQTPGQGLQFLFEYFSETQRNKGNFPGRFSGRQFSNSRSEMNVSTLELGDSALYLCASSRGSSEKLFFGSGTQLSVL.

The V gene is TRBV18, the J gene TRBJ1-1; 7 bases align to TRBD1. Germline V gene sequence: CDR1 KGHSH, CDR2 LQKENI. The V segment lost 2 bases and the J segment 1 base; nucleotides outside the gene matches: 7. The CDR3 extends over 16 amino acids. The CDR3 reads CASSPSRQGSNTEAFF. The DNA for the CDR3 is TGTGCCAGCTCACCATCGAGACAGGGATCGAACACTGAAGCTTTCTTT.

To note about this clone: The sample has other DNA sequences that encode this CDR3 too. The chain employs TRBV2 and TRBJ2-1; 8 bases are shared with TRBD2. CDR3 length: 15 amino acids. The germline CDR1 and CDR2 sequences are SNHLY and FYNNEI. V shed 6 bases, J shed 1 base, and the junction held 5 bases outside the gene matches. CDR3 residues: CASRRLAGSYNEQFF. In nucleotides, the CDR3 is TGTGCCAGCAGGAGGCTAGCGGGTTCCTACAATGAGCAGTTCTTC.

DNA of the CDR3: TGTGCCAGCAGTGAAATGGCGGTGAGCAATCAGCCCCAGCATTTT. Amino acids: CASSEMAVSNQPQHF. V gene TRBV6-1 combines with J gene TRBJ1-5; D is unresolved. V was cut by 2 bases and J by 1 base, with 9 bases left in between. Germline V gives CDR1 MNHNS, CDR2 SASEGT. This CDR3 is 15 amino acids long.

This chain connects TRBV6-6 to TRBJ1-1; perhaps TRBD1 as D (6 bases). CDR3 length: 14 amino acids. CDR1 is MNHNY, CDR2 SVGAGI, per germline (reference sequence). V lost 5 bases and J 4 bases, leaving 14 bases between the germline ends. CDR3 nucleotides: TGTGCCAGCAGTCAACTACAGGGCGGCACTGAAGCTTTCTTT. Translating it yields CASSQLQGGTEAFF.

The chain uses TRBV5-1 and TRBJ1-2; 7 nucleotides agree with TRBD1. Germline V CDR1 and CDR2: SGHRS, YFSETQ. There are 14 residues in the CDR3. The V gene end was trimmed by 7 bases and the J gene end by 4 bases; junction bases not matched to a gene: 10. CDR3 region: CASRSTGAIYGYTF. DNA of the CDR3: TGCGCCAGCCGAAGTACAGGGGCAATCTATGGCTACACCTTC.

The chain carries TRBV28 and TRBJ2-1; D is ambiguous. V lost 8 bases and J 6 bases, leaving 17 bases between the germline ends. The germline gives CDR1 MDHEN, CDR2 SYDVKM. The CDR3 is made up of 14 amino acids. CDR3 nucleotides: TGTGCCAGCCTAGGTCAGCGACCATTCAATGAGCAGTTCTTC. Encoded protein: CASLGQRPFNEQFF. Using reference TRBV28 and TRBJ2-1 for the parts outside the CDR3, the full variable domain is DVKVTQSSRYLVKRTGEKVFLECVQDMDHENMFWYRQDPGLGLRLIYFSYDVKMKEKGDIPEGYSVSREKKERFSLILESASTNQTSMYLCASLGQRPFNEQFFGPGTRLTVL.

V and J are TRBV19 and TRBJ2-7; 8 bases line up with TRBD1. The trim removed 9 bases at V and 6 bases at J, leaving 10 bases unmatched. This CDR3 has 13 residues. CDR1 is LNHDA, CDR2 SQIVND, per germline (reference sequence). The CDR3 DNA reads TGTGCCAGCCACGGACAGGGTTCGATCGAGCAGTACTTC. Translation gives CASHGQGSIEQYF.

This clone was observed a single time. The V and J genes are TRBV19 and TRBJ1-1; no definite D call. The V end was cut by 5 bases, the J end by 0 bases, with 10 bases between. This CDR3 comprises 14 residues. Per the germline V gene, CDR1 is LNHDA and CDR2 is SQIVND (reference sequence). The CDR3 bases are TGTGCCAGTAGTCCGACGGGTTTGAACACTGAAGCTTTCTTT. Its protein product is CASSPTGLNTEAFF.